This T cell receptor (beta chain) was sequenced in a study of T cell responses to AZD1222 COVID-19 vaccine. General observations from the study: Donors in the cohort were predominantly white British and more often female, and clonal diversity was possibly underestimated.

The CDR3 sequence is 18 residues long. Points on this clone: Its target is unknown.

Assay used: immunoSEQ multiplex PCR; TCRdb lists only in-frame clones, some missing. The repertoire has around 78,000 clones, under 90% of them found once; the top ten carry approximately 1.3%. The sequencing here drew on peripheral blood, taken 28 days after the second AZD1222 dose. This clonotype originated in an adult who received the AZD1222 COVID-19 vaccine. This rearrangement joins TRBV12-1 to TRBJ1-1; TRBD1 reflects the table's D call only, with no check against the DNA. TRBV12-1 is shown as a pseudogene. The CDR3 loop reads CASSFVRWDREVSAEAFF. The CDR3 coding sequence is TGTGCCAGCAGCTTTGTGAGGTGGGACAGGGAGGTTTCCGCTGAAGCTTTCTTT.